What follows is one T cell receptor beta chain and its context. Data came from immunoSEQ multiplex PCR; TCRdb stores just in-frame clones and leaves some out. The repertoire has some 99,000 clones, roughly 95% of them found once; the top ten carry around 0.17%. These data are taken from a study of OX40 agonist ivuxolimab in advanced cancers. The source was CD4+ or CD8+ T cells sorted from blood, collected in a trial of the OX40 agonist ivuxolimab. The sequence was obtained from an adult with an advanced solid tumor such as melanoma, head and neck, liver or kidney cancer.

The chain's CDR3 is CASSIGLAGGQETQYF. In DNA form, the CDR3 reads TGTGCCAGTAGTATTGGACTAGCGGGGGGCCAAGAGACCCAGTACTTC. The V and J genes are TRBV19 and TRBJ2-5; 14 bases map to TRBD2. The junction had 1 base not matched to a gene; V was cut back by 3 bases and J by 1 base. Germline lookup yields CDR1 LNHDA and CDR2 SQIVND (reference sequence). The length of the CDR3 is 16 residues.